The source of this T cell receptor beta chain is a study of T cell responses to AZD1222 COVID-19 vaccine. To note about this clone: The antigen is not known.

Clones were sequenced by immunoSEQ multiplex PCR, and TCRdb holds only the in-frame ones, with some missing. The repertoire holds roughly 120,000 clones, around 89% seen once, with 4.2% in the top ten. Regarding the study as a whole: Spike-specific TCR breadth and depth rose after two AZD1222 doses. Reportedly, close to half of spike-specific TCRs are directed against unmutated variant regions. Repertoires were obtained solely post-peak T cell response. Seropositive AZD1222 recipients at baseline numbered only 5 to 7.

From germline, CDR1 is KGHDR and CDR2 SFDVKD. Trimming removed 5 bases from V and 5 bases from J; junction bases left unmatched: 12. CDR3 length: 17 residues. The receptor comes from an adult in good health. The rearrangement links TRBV24-1 to TRBJ2-3, with 10 bases that match TRBD2. Sequences were derived from peripheral blood, sampled on day 0 of AZD1222 vaccination. The CDR3, as DNA: TGTGCCACCAGTGCTAGGACTAGCGGAAATAGTAGAGATACGCAGTATTTT. Its translation: CATSARTSGNSRDTQYF.